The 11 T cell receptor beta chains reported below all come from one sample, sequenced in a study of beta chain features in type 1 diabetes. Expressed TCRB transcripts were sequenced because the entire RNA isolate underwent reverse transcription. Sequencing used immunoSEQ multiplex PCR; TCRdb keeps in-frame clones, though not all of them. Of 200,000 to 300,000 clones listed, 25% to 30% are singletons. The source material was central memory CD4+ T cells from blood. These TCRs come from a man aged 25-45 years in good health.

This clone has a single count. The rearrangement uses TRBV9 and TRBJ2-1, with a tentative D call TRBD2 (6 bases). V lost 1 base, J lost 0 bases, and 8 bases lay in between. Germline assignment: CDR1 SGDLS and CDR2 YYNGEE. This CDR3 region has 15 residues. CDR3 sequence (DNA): TGTGCCAGCAGCGTATCTAGCGACTCCTACAATGAGCAGTTCTTC. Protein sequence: CASSVSSDSYNEQFF.

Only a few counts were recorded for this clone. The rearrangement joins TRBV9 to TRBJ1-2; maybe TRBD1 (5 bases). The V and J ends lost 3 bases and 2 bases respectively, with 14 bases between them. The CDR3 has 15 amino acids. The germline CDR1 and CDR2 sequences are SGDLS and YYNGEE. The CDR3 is CASSEYWTQNYGYTF. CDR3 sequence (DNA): TGTGCCAGCAGCGAGTACTGGACACAAAACTATGGCTACACCTTC.

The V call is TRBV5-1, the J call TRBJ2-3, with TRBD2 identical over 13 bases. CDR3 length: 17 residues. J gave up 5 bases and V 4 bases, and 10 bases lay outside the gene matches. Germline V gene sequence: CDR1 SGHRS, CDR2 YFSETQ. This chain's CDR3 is CASSRYGTSGKGDTQYF. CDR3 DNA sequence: TGCGCCAGCAGCCGTTACGGGACTAGCGGGAAAGGAGATACGCAGTATTTT.

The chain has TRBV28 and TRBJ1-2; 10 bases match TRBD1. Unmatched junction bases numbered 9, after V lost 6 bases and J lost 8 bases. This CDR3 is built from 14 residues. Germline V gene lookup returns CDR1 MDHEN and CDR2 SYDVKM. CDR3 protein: CASSPGGTGDGYTF. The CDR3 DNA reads TGTGCCAGCAGCCCCGGCGGGACAGGGGACGGCTACACCTTC.

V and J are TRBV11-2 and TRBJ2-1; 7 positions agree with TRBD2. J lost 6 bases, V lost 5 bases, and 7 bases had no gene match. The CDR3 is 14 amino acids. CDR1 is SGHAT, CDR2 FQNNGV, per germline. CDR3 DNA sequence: TGTGCCAGCAGCCAATCTAGCGGAGTCAATGAGCAGTTCTTC. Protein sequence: CASSQSSGVNEQFF.

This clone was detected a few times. Here the CDR3 reads CASSFGHSVGATDTQYF. CDR3 in DNA: TGTGCCAGCAGCTTCGGACACTCTGTCGGGGCTACAGATACGCAGTATTTT. The rearrangement joins TRBV5-5 to TRBJ2-3; D possibly matches TRBD1 or TRBD2 (5 bases each). CDR1 and CDR2 (germline): SGHKS, YYEKEE (reference sequence). CDR3 length equals 17 residues. V lost 2 bases and J 3 bases, leaving 19 bases between the germline ends. The whole variable domain, remainder taken from reference TRBV5-5 and TRBJ2-3, is DAGVTQSPTHLIKTRGQQVTLRCSPISGHKSVSWYQQVLGQGPQFIFQYYEKEERGRGNFPDRFSARQFPNYSSELNVNALLLGDSALYLCASSFGHSVGATDTQYFGPGTRLTVL.

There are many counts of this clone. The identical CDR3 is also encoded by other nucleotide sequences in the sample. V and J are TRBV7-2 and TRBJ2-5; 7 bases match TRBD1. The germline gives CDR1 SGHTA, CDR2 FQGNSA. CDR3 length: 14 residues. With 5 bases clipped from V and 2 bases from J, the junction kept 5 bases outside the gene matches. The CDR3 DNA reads TGTGCCAGCAGCCTAGGACAGGTTCAAGAGACCCAGTACTTC. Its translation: CASSLGQVQETQYF.

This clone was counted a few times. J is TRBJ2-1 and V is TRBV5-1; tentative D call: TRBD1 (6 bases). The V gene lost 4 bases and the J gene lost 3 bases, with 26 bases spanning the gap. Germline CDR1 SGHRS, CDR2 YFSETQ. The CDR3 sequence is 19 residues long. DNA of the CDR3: TGCGCCAGCAGCCACCCTACAGGGAACTATCCGATGGGCTACAATGAGCAGTTCTTC. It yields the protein CASSHPTGNYPMGYNEQFF.

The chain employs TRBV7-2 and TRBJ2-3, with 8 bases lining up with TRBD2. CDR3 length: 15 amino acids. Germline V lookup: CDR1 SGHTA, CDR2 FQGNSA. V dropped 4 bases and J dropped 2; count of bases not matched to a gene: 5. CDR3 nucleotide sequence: TGTGCCAGCAGCTCCCGGGGGGGGCACACAGATACGCAGTATTTT. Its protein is CASSSRGGHTDTQYF.

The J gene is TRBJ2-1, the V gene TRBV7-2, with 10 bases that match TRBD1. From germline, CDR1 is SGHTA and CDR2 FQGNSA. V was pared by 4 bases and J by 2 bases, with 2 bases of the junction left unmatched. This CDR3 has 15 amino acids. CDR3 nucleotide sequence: TGTGCCAGCAGCTCCGGGACAGGGGCCTACAATGAGCAGTTCTTC. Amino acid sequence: CASSSGTGAYNEQFF.

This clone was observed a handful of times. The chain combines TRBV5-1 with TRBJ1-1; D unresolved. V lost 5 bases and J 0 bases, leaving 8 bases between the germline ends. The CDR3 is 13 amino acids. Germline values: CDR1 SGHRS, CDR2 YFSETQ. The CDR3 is CASSLRVNTEAFF. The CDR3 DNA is TGCGCCAGCAGTTTGCGGGTGAACACTGAAGCTTTCTTT. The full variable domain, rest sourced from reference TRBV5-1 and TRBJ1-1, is KAGVTQTPRYLIKTRGQQVTLSCSPISGHRSVSWYQQTPGQGLQFLFEYFSETQRNKGNFPGRFSGRQFSNSRSEMNVSTLELGDSALYLCASSLRVNTEAFFGQGTRLTVV.